The 18 T cell receptor beta chains below all came from one sample that was sequenced in a study of blood T cell repertoires in COVID-19. Produced via immunoSEQ multiplex PCR; TCRdb's table is partial and in-frame only. The table records 200,000 to 300,000 clones, 80% to 85% of them present only once. The sequencing input was peripheral blood. The receptors derive from a woman aged 55-70 years with active or convalescent COVID-19.

The rearrangement joins TRBV9 to TRBJ2-1, with 9 bases fitting TRBD2. V dropped 0 bases and J dropped 0; count of bases not matched to a gene: 10. The CDR3 totals 19 residues. Germline V gene data show CDR1 as SGDLS and CDR2 as YYNGEE. The CDR3: CASSVDSGGSAFSYNEQFF. The DNA for the CDR3 is TGTGCCAGCAGCGTAGATAGCGGGGGTTCCGCCTTCTCCTACAATGAGCAGTTCTTC.

The chain uses TRBV11-2 and TRBJ1-1; D might be TRBD1 (5 bases). Germline CDR1 reads SGHAT; CDR2 reads FQNNGV. CDR3 length: 14 amino acids. V was cut by 1 base and J by 5 bases, with 11 bases left in between. CDR3 DNA sequence: TGTGCCAGCAGCTTAGCATCGGGGGGAACTGAAGCTTTCTTT. Translating gives CASSLASGGTEAFF.

The CDR3: CASRYRPTSRGIKNIQYF. DNA of the CDR3: TGTGCAAGTCGCTATCGCCCGACTAGCCGAGGAATCAAAAACATTCAGTACTTC. J is TRBJ2-4 and V is TRBV12-2; TRBD2 is taken as the D call from the table, unchecked against the DNA. TRBV12-2 is reported as a pseudogene. The length of the CDR3 is 18 residues.

A note on this clone: The sample contains more than one DNA sequence encoding this CDR3. The chain carries TRBV19 and TRBJ1-1; D gene unclear. CDR1 LNHDA and CDR2 SQIVND come from the germline V gene (reference sequence). Trimming shortened V by 5 bases and J by 0 bases, and 4 bases separated the two germline ends. This CDR3 has 12 residues. CDR3 coding DNA: TGTGCCAGTAGTGACATGAACACTGAAGCTTTCTTT. Its translation is CASSDMNTEAFF.

There are a few counts of this clone. The rearrangement joins TRBV19 to TRBJ1-3; TRBD1 agrees at 9 bases. V trimming: 5 bases; J trimming: 3 bases; junction bases outside the gene matches: 14. The CDR3 spans 18 residues. The germline V gene has CDR1 LNHDA and CDR2 SQIVND (reference sequence). CDR3: CASSPTRDRALRGNTIYF. The CDR3 region has the DNA TGTGCCAGTAGTCCCACCCGGGACAGGGCGTTGCGTGGAAACACCATATATTTT. The variable domain in full, with the rest retrieved from reference TRBV19 and TRBJ1-3, is DGGITQSPKYLFRKEGQNVTLSCEQNLNHDAMYWYRQDPGQGLRLIYYSQIVNDFQKGDIAEGYSVSREKKESFPLTVTSAQKNPTAFYLCASSPTRDRALRGNTIYFGEGSWLTVV.

This clone is a singleton in its sample. The chain carries TRBV6-1 and TRBJ1-3; D may be TRBD1 (5 bases). Trimming pared 3 bases from V and 4 bases from J, leaving 16 bases between. Per the germline V gene, CDR1 is MNHNS and CDR2 is SASEGT. The CDR3 extends over 16 amino acids. This CDR3 reads CASSDVEAAGGNTIYF. DNA of the CDR3: TGTGCCAGCAGTGATGTCGAGGCAGCAGGGGGAAACACCATATATTTT.

This CDR3 reads CASSPDRAGETQYF. The CDR3 DNA follows: TGCGCCAGCAGCCCGGACAGGGCCGGGGAGACCCAGTACTTC. The rearrangement joins TRBV5-1 to TRBJ2-5; 8 bases are a match to TRBD1. The CDR3 runs 14 residues. Trimming removed 4 bases from V and 5 bases from J; junction bases left unmatched: 7. The germline V gene has CDR1 SGHRS and CDR2 YFSETQ. Using reference TRBV5-1 and TRBJ2-5 for the parts outside the CDR3, the full variable domain is KAGVTQTPRYLIKTRGQQVTLSCSPISGHRSVSWYQQTPGQGLQFLFEYFSETQRNKGNFPGRFSGRQFSNSRSEMNVSTLELGDSALYLCASSPDRAGETQYFGPGTRLLVL.

In regard to this clone: This specimen includes other DNA sequences encoding the same CDR3. The V gene is TRBV12-3 or TRBV12-4, the J gene TRBJ1-2; 10 bases agree with TRBD1. V shed 6 bases, J shed 6 bases, and the junction held 4 bases outside the gene matches. This CDR3 is 13 amino acids long. DNA of the CDR3: TGTGCCAGCAGCCGTGGACAGGGGGATGGCTACACCTTC. This codes for CASSRGQGDGYTF.

Concerning this clone itself: An end of the junction does not agree with germline; a read error may underlie this. The CDR3 DNA sequence: TGTGCCAGCAGCTCCGACAATGAGCAGTTCTTC. The encoded protein is CASSSDNEQFF. The chain uses TRBV13 and TRBJ2-1, with D hard to call. This CDR3 has 11 residues. From germline, CDR1 is PRHDT and CDR2 FYEKMQ (reference sequence).

This chain connects TRBV6-2 or TRBV6-3 to TRBJ1-2; TRBD1 aligns across 7 bases. This CDR3 comprises 14 residues. CDR1 is MNHEY, CDR2 SVGEGT, per germline. The V segment lost 2 bases and the J segment 2 bases; nucleotides outside the gene matches: 2. The CDR3 loop is CASSYNRGNYGYTF. The CDR3 nucleotides read TGTGCCAGCAGTTACAACAGGGGAAACTATGGCTACACCTTC.

This clone was recorded a few times. V and J are TRBV7-6 and TRBJ1-2, with D uncertain. CDR3 length equals 12 residues. V dropped 4 bases and J dropped 5 bases, with 8 bases sitting between them. Per the germline V gene, CDR1 is SGHVS and CDR2 is FNYEAQ. CDR3 sequence reads: CASSSSLYGYTF. The DNA for the CDR3 is TGTGCCAGCAGCTCAAGCTTGTATGGCTACACCTTC.

The chain is built from TRBV15 and TRBJ2-4; 7 bases are a match to TRBD1. V lost 2 bases and J lost 7; bases outside the gene matches: 11. CDR1 LNHNV and CDR2 YYDKDF come from the germline V gene (reference sequence). This CDR3 has 16 amino acids. The chain's CDR3 is CATSRSWAQGTNIQYF. CDR3 DNA: TGTGCCACCAGCAGATCGTGGGCACAGGGGACCAACATTCAGTACTTC.

This sequence joins TRBV10-2 and TRBJ2-7; TRBD2 agrees at 11 bases. The CDR3 sequence is 13 residues long. CDR1 is WSHSY, CDR2 SAAADI, per germline. V lost 7 bases to trimming and J lost 7 bases; unmatched junction nucleotides: 6. Here the CDR3 DNA reads TGCGCCAGCAACCAAAGACTAGCGGGGGAGCAGTACTTC. Protein sequence: CASNQRLAGEQYF.

This chain connects TRBV7-9 to TRBJ2-1; 8 nucleotides line up with TRBD1. The CDR3 contains 16 residues. From germline, CDR1 is SEHNR and CDR2 FQNEAQ (reference sequence). The junction had 7 bases not matched to a gene; V was cut back by 4 bases and J by 2 bases. CDR3 DNA sequence: TGTGCCAGCAGCTCTAGACAGGGGCGAGCCTACAATGAGCAGTTCTTC. Protein product: CASSSRQGRAYNEQFF.

The chain joins TRBV5-1 to TRBJ1-5; perhaps TRBD1 as D (6 bases). Per the germline V gene, CDR1 is SGHRS and CDR2 is YFSETQ. Trimming took 4 bases from V and 3 from J, leaving 14 bases between them. This CDR3 is built from 15 residues. As DNA, the CDR3 is TGCGCCAGCAGCCGCACGGGGGGCCCCAATCAGCCCCAGCATTTT. Translation: CASSRTGGPNQPQHF. Using reference TRBV5-1 and TRBJ1-5 for the parts outside the CDR3, the full variable domain is KAGVTQTPRYLIKTRGQQVTLSCSPISGHRSVSWYQQTPGQGLQFLFEYFSETQRNKGNFPGRFSGRQFSNSRSEMNVSTLELGDSALYLCASSRTGGPNQPQHFGDGTRLSIL.

V and J are TRBV19 and TRBJ2-3; 10 nucleotides line up with TRBD2. The CDR3 has 13 residues. Looked up from germline, CDR1 is LNHDA and CDR2 is SQIVND (reference sequence). V trimming: 8 bases; J trimming: 6 bases; junction bases outside the gene matches: 5. The CDR3 is CASGSGGADTQYF. The CDR3 region has the DNA TGTGCCAGTGGAAGCGGGGGGGCCGATACGCAGTATTTT.

The chain has TRBV11-2 and TRBJ1-2; D uncertain. This CDR3 has 13 residues. Germline CDR1 and CDR2: SGHAT and FQNNGV. Trimming cost V 0 bases and J 4 bases, with 6 bases left between them. The CDR3 coding sequence is TGTGCCAGCAGCTTAGATGGGAGCTATGGCTACACCTTC. Protein product: CASSLDGSYGYTF.

The rearrangement links TRBV7-8 to TRBJ1-3, with D perhaps matching TRBD1 (5 bases). CDR1 and CDR2 from the germline V gene are SGHVS and FQNEAQ. The germline V and J ends were trimmed by 3 bases and 3 bases, with 12 bases remaining between them. CDR3 length: 15 amino acids. Here the CDR3 reads CASSFLDSLGNTIYF. As DNA, the CDR3 is TGTGCCAGCAGCTTCCTTGACAGTCTTGGAAACACCATATATTTT. The full variable domain, with the rest looked up from reference TRBV7-8 and TRBJ1-3, is GAGVSQSPRYKVAKRGQDVALRCDPISGHVSLFWYQQALGQGPEFLTYFQNEAQLDKSGLPSDRFFAERPEGSVSTLKIQRTQQEDSAVYLCASSFLDSLGNTIYFGEGSWLTVV.